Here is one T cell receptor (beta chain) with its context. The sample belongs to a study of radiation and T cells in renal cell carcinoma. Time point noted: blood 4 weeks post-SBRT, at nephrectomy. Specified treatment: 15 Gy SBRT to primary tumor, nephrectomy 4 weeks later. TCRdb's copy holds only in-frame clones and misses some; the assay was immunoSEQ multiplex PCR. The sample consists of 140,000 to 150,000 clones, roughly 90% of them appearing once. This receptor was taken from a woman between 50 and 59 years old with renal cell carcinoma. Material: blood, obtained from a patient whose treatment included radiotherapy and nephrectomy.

The CDR3 region is CASSYARDSSGELFF. DNA for the CDR3: TGTGCCAGCAGTTACGCAAGGGACAGCTCCGGGGAGCTGTTTTTT. This chain joins TRBV6-5 and TRBJ2-2; 7 bases match TRBD1. The CDR3 is made up of 15 amino acids. Germline V gives CDR1 MNHEY, CDR2 SVGAGI. V lost 2 bases to trimming and J lost 6 bases; unmatched junction nucleotides: 6.